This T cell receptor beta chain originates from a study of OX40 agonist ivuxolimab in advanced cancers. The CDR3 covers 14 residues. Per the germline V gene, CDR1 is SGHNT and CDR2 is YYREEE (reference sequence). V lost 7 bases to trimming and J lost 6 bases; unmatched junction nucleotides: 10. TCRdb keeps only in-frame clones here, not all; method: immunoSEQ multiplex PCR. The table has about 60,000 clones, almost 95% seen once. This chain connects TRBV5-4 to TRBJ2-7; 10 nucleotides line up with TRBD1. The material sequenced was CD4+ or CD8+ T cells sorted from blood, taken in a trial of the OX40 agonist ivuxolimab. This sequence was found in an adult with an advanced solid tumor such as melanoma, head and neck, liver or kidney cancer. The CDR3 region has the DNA TGTGCCAGCCGTCCCCCGGGACAGGGGACCGAGCAGTACTTC. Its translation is CASRPPGQGTEQYF.